The present T cell receptor (beta chain) was sequenced within a study of cytomegalovirus exposure and HLA in healthy donors. Among the approximately 110 subjects of the validation cohort, separate from the roughly 700-subject first cohort, were the donors. The protocol was immunoSEQ multiplex PCR, while the TCRdb copy is restricted to in-frame clones and leaves out a portion. The sample consists of a few hundred thousand clones, around 88% of them appearing once. Germline CDR1 is SGHRS and CDR2 is YFSETQ. CDR3 length equals 14 residues. V was shortened by 4 bases and J by 1 base, with 11 bases between the two germline ends.

This sequence originates from a woman under 30 in good health and CMV-seronegative. Input material: PBMCs. The V call is TRBV5-1, the J call TRBJ1-1; D unresolved. The CDR3 spells CASSEPERNTEAFF. CDR3 in DNA: TGCGCCAGCAGCGAGCCCGAGAGGAACACTGAAGCTTTCTTT.